A single sample is the source of the 27 T cell receptor beta chains below, sequenced in a study of T cell repertoires in cytomegalovirus infection. Their specific antigens are unknown. Each CDR3 protein gets one entry after TCRdb re-called the reads with MiXCR. Of about 830,000 distinct CDR3 sequences listed, about 30% are singletons. The sequenced sample was cultured CD8+ T cells from PBMCs, obtained from culture after CMV antigen stimulation. All receptors derive from a human donor in good health (CMV status not recorded). Some clones in this sample may be carry-over from other donors' samples.

The chain recombines TRBV7-6 with TRBJ1-2; D might be TRBD1 (5 bases). Germline CDR1 reads SGHVS; CDR2 reads FNYEAQ. The CDR3 has 17 amino acids. Trimming shortened V by 2 bases and J by 3 bases, and 19 bases separated the two germline ends. The CDR3: CASSLSRAPGGDYGYTF. In nucleotides, the CDR3 is TGTGCCAGCAGCTTATCCAGAGCCCCAGGAGGGGACTATGGCTACACCTTC.

This chain uses TRBV19 with TRBJ1-5, with a possible D match to TRBD1 (5 bases). In germline, CDR1 is LNHDA, CDR2 SQIVND (reference sequence). Trimming left V 10 bases short and J 9 bases short, with 16 bases between. The CDR3 length is 12 residues. The CDR3 DNA reads as TGTGCCACCTCATACCAGGGATGGCCCCAGCATTTT. As protein: CATSYQGWPQHF.

This clonotype was seen a few times. J is TRBJ2-7 and V is TRBV6-1; D is unclear. CDR1 MNHNS and CDR2 SASEGT come from the germline V gene. The ends were cut back, 3 bases at V and 7 bases at J, with 7 bases in the middle. CDR3 size: 11 residues. For the CDR3, the DNA is TGTGCCAGCAGTGATTTGTGGGAGCAGTACTTC. Encoded protein: CASSDLWEQYF.

The gene calls are TRBV6-6 and TRBJ2-1; D is unresolved. Germline CDR1 and CDR2: MNHNY and SVGAGI (reference sequence). Trimming shortened V by 10 bases and J by 0 bases, and 16 bases separated the two germline ends. The CDR3 extends over 15 amino acids. The CDR3 loop reads CANKERNTSYNEQFF. The DNA of the CDR3 is TGTGCCAACAAGGAGAGGAACACCTCCTACAATGAGCAGTTCTTC.

The chain joins TRBV10-3 to TRBJ2-1; D unresolved. The V gene's germline CDR1 is ENHRY and CDR2 SYGVKD. The CDR3 loop spans 13 amino acids. Trimming took off 3 bases at V and 7 bases at J, with 10 bases between the two ends. The CDR3 DNA reads TGTGCCATCAGTGAAAGGCTTATGAATGAGCAGTTCTTC. Translated: CAISERLMNEQFF.

The sample holds a few counts of this clonotype. V gene TRBV7-8 combines with J gene TRBJ2-3; D is unclear. The CDR3 is made up of 15 amino acids. Germline CDR1 reads SGHVS; CDR2 reads FQNEAQ. Trimming took 5 bases from V and 2 from J, leaving 14 bases between them. The DNA of the CDR3 is TGTGCCAGCAGCCCAGAGGCATCGGACACAGATACGCAGTATTTT. Encoded protein: CASSPEASDTDTQYF.

There are a few counts of this clonotype. The V gene is TRBV7-6, the J gene TRBJ1-5; maybe TRBD1 (6 bases). Between the trimmed V and J ends, which lost 5 bases and 2 bases, there was a span of 13 bases. This CDR3 contains 15 residues. CDR1 is SGHVS, CDR2 FNYEAQ, per germline. CDR3 bases: TGTGCCAGCAGCCGCCTCGCAGGGGGCAATCAGCCCCAGCATTTT. Its translation: CASSRLAGGNQPQHF.

The gene calls are TRBV25-1 and TRBJ2-6; D is undetermined. Germline CDR1 is MGHDK and CDR2 is SYGVNS. The CDR3 runs 15 residues. V was trimmed by 4 bases and J by 3 bases, leaving 10 bases between them. DNA of the CDR3: TGTGCCAGCAGTGTCGCAGTCCGTGGGGCCAACGTCCTGACTTTC. Translation: CASSVAVRGANVLTF.

The V call is TRBV5-1, the J call TRBJ1-3; no definite D call. The CDR3 length is 15 residues. Germline V lookup: CDR1 SGHRS, CDR2 YFSETQ. Between the trimmed V and J ends, which lost 3 bases and 0 bases, there was a span of 10 bases. The CDR3 sequence: CASSSGRNSGNTIYF. CDR3 in DNA: TGCGCCAGCAGCTCCGGGAGAAACTCTGGAAACACCATATATTTT.

This clonotype was picked up a small number of times. J is TRBJ2-1 and V is TRBV7-4, with D possibly TRBD2 on 7 matching bases. Trimming cost V 5 bases and J 0 bases, with 14 bases left between them. The CDR3 is made up of 16 amino acids. Germline lookup yields CDR1 SGHVT and CDR2 SQSDAQ. CDR3 amino acids: CASSRRGGPSYNEQFF. DNA of the CDR3: TGTGCCAGCAGCCGAAGGGGGGGCCCCTCCTACAATGAGCAGTTCTTC.

This clonotype was picked up many times. V is TRBV4-1 and J is TRBJ2-3; D possibly matches TRBD1 or TRBD2 (6 bases each). The V gene's germline CDR1 is MGHRA and CDR2 YSYEKL. V lost 0 bases, J lost 1 base, and 14 bases lay in between. CDR3 size: 17 residues. DNA of the CDR3: TGCGCCAGCAGCCAAGATGGTGGGGGGCAGGGCACAGATACGCAGTATTTT. Protein: CASSQDGGGQGTDTQYF.

The table lists this clonotype with many counts. This chain connects TRBV12-3 or TRBV12-4 to TRBJ2-7; D call uncertain. V dropped 3 bases and J dropped 2 bases, with 17 bases sitting between them. This CDR3 has 16 amino acids. The chain's CDR3 is CASSFLLPNSTYEQYF. CDR3 sequence (DNA): TGTGCCAGCAGTTTTCTACTGCCTAACAGTACCTACGAGCAGTACTTC.

This clonotype was counted only a few times. The chain carries TRBV6-5 and TRBJ2-3, with D perhaps TRBD2 (7 bases). V lost 6 bases, J lost 3 bases, and 16 bases lay in between. Germline V gene sequence: CDR1 MNHEY, CDR2 SVGAGI. This CDR3 has 15 residues. The CDR3 sequence is CASSRGGGHTDTQYF. CDR3 nucleotides: TGTGCCAGCAGCCGAGGGGGGGGCCATACAGATACGCAGTATTTT.

The rearrangement links TRBV29-1 to TRBJ1-2, with D tentatively TRBD1 (5 bases). Germline loops: CDR1 SQVTM, CDR2 ANQGSEA. V was pared by 7 bases and J by 6 bases, with 18 bases between. The CDR3 contains 13 residues. CDR3 loop: CSAGGRATDGYTF. CDR3 nucleotide sequence: TGCAGCGCTGGGGGGAGAGCAACGGATGGCTACACCTTC.

This clonotype was recorded once. The chain joins TRBV9 to TRBJ2-4; the D gene is possibly TRBD1 (5 bases). Looked up from germline, CDR1 is SGDLS and CDR2 is YYNGEE. CDR3 length: 17 residues. Trimming pared 4 bases from V and 0 bases from J, leaving 17 bases between. CDR3 in amino acids: CASSSQRQTLAKNIQYF. DNA for the CDR3: TGTGCCAGCAGCTCCCAGCGACAGACACTAGCCAAAAACATTCAGTACTTC.

This clonotype appeared many times. V is TRBV7-8 and J is TRBJ1-5; 7 nucleotides agree with TRBD1. CDR1 SGHVS and CDR2 FQNEAQ come from the germline V gene. This CDR3 spans 15 amino acids. Trimming took 4 bases from V and 6 from J; bases not matched to a gene: 9. The CDR3 protein is CASSWDSGFGQPQHF. Here the CDR3 DNA reads TGTGCCAGCAGCTGGGACAGTGGATTTGGTCAGCCCCAGCATTTT.

The V gene is TRBV5-1, the J gene TRBJ1-1, with D unresolved. Germline V gene sequence: CDR1 SGHRS, CDR2 YFSETQ. V gave up 4 bases and J gave up 0 bases, with 10 bases separating them. The CDR3 has 14 amino acids. CDR3 nucleotide sequence: TGCGCCAGCAGCATCGGACTGCTGAACACTGAAGCTTTCTTT. Protein product: CASSIGLLNTEAFF.

Only a few counts were recorded for this clonotype. The V and J genes are TRBV7-2 and TRBJ1-6; maybe TRBD1 (6 bases). Between the trimmed V and J ends, which lost 2 bases and 6 bases, there was a span of 17 bases. The CDR3 spans 17 residues. Germline lookup yields CDR1 SGHTA and CDR2 FQGNSA. Here the CDR3 reads CASSLPPFEGVNSPLHF. CDR3 in DNA: TGTGCCAGCAGCTTACCACCCTTTGAGGGGGTTAATTCACCCCTCCACTTT.

This clonotype was recorded a few times. The rearrangement links TRBV7-6 to TRBJ2-1; D possibly corresponds to TRBD1 (6 bases). V was clipped by 2 bases and J by 6 bases, with 11 bases between them. Germline CDR1 and CDR2: SGHVS and FNYEAQ. The CDR3 is 14 amino acids. The CDR3 is CASSLRDTRNEQFF. CDR3 in DNA: TGTGCCAGCAGCTTACGGGACACTCGCAATGAGCAGTTCTTC.

This chain links TRBV12-3 or TRBV12-4 with TRBJ2-1, with TRBD2 matching 11 bases. Trimming cost V 5 bases and J 8 bases; bases outside gene matches: 5. This CDR3 is 14 amino acids long. The CDR3 spells CASSLSGGAHEQFF. For the CDR3, the DNA is TGTGCCAGCAGTCTTAGCGGGGGGGCACATGAGCAGTTCTTC.

The chain couples TRBV13 to TRBJ1-2; D call uncertain. The CDR3 runs to 12 residues. Per germline, CDR1 PRHDT and CDR2 FYEKMQ (reference sequence). Deletions cut 6 bases from V and 7 bases from J, with 12 bases between. The CDR3 here is CASRGGSSGYTF. In nucleotides, the CDR3 is TGTGCCAGCAGAGGTGGTTCCTCTGGCTACACCTTC.

V and J are TRBV10-3 and TRBJ2-1, with D perhaps matching TRBD1 or TRBD2 (6 bases each). Germline CDR1 reads ENHRY; CDR2 reads SYGVKD. V lost 8 bases and J 4 bases, leaving 12 bases between the germline ends. The CDR3 is made up of 13 amino acids. DNA of the CDR3: TGTGCCATCGGGGGGCCCCCATACAATGAGCAGTTCTTC. It encodes CAIGGPPYNEQFF.

This clonotype has a count of ten or more. J is TRBJ2-3 and V is TRBV6-5, with TRBD2 matching over 8 bases. This CDR3 region has 16 residues. The J segment lost 6 bases and the V segment lost 7 bases, leaving 15 bases of the junction unmatched. Germline lookup yields CDR1 MNHEY and CDR2 SVGAGI. This CDR3 is CASTHGTGGPSDTQYF. Here the CDR3 DNA reads TGTGCCAGCACCCATGGGACGGGGGGGCCTAGTGATACGCAGTATTTT.

Only a few counts were recorded for this clonotype. The chain recombines TRBV27 with TRBJ2-1; D might be TRBD1 (6 bases). Germline V gives CDR1 MNHEY, CDR2 SMNVEV (reference sequence). The CDR3 has 13 residues. V gave up 5 bases and J gave up 10 bases, with 15 bases separating them. The DNA of the CDR3 is TGTGCCAGCAGTGGCTTAACAGGGAGCGAGCAGTTCTTC. Translation: CASSGLTGSEQFF.

J is TRBJ2-1 and V is TRBV24-1; D unresolved. Per the germline V gene, CDR1 is KGHDR and CDR2 is SFDVKD. The V and J ends lost 0 bases and 8 bases respectively, with 7 bases between them. The CDR3 totals 13 residues. The CDR3: CATSDLAQDEQFF. CDR3 nucleotide sequence: TGTGCCACCAGTGATTTGGCGCAGGATGAGCAGTTCTTC.

The table lists this clonotype with many counts. V usage is TRBV7-3 and J usage is TRBJ2-1, with a possible D match to TRBD2 (7 bases). V lost 2 bases to trimming and J lost 2 bases, with 10 bases between them. Germline V gene data show CDR1 as SGHTA and CDR2 as FQGTGA. The CDR3 is 15 amino acids. CDR3 in DNA: TGTGCCAGCAGCTTATACGGGGGGCCCTACAATGAGCAGTTCTTC. It encodes CASSLYGGPYNEQFF.

The chain recombines TRBV6-8 with TRBJ2-5; 8 bases agree with TRBD2. The V and J ends lost 5 bases and 7 bases, in that order; junction bases with no gene match: 6. The length of the CDR3 is 13 residues. Germline V gene lookup returns CDR1 MNHGY and CDR2 SAAAGT. The CDR3 protein is CASSPGLEWTQYF. The CDR3 nucleotides read TGTGCCAGCAGTCCGGGACTAGAGTGGACCCAGTACTTC.